Presented here are 13 T cell receptor beta chains from one specimen sequenced in a study of Graves' ophthalmopathy and Graves' hyperthyroidism. Amplified TCR beta CDR3 regions were obtained using RNA transcripts as template. HTBI-primed RT-PCR formed the first round, and a multiplex PCR formed the second. Using its own MiXCR run on the multiplex PCR reads, TCRdb lists one record per CDR3 protein. Among around 400,000 distinct CDR3 sequences listed, 20% to 25% were seen once. The sample comprised peripheral blood. The receptors derive from a woman between 18 and 30 years old with stable Graves' hyperthyroidism.

This clonotype was observed many times. This chain links TRBV2 with TRBJ2-7; D gene unclear. CDR1 is SNHLY and CDR2 is FYNNEI in the germline V gene. Trimming shortened V by 9 bases and J by 0 bases, and 15 bases separated the two germline ends. The CDR3 totals 14 residues. The DNA of the CDR3 is TGTGCCAGTCGATATGCAGACCGCTCCTACGAGCAGTACTTC. Its translation is CASRYADRSYEQYF. Full variable domain (missing parts from reference TRBV2 and TRBJ2-7): EPEVTQTPSHQVTQMGQEVILRCVPISNHLYFYWYRQILGQKVEFLVSFYNNEISEKSEIFDDQFSVERPDGSNFTLKIRSTKLEDSAMYFCASRYADRSYEQYFGPGTRLTVT.

The genes are TRBV27 and TRBJ2-5, with 8 bases matching TRBD2. Germline-derived CDR1 and CDR2 are MNHEY and SMNVEV (reference sequence). J was trimmed by 0 bases and V by 3 bases; bases with no gene match: 3. This CDR3 contains 15 residues. As DNA, the CDR3 is TGTGCCAGCAGTTTGTTACTAGCGGACCAAGAGACCCAGTACTTC. Translating it yields CASSLLLADQETQYF.

V gene TRBV28 combines with J gene TRBJ1-2, with D perhaps TRBD1 (5 bases). From germline, CDR1 is MDHEN and CDR2 SYDVKM. Deletions cut 3 bases from V and 6 bases from J, with 20 bases between. CDR3 length: 16 residues. CDR3 nucleotide sequence: TGTGCCAGCAGTTTGGGGGAGGATCTGATCAGAGATGGCTACACCTTC. Amino acid sequence: CASSLGEDLIRDGYTF.

This clonotype occurred many times. The chain links TRBV5-8 to TRBJ2-7, with D unresolved. The CDR3 covers 14 residues. V shed 0 bases and J shed 2 bases, with 9 bases lying between them. Per germline, CDR1 SGHTS and CDR2 YDEGEE. CDR3 residues: CASSLGHGAYEQYF. As DNA, the CDR3 is TGTGCCAGCAGCTTGGGACACGGAGCCTACGAGCAGTACTTC.

At least ten counts were recorded for this clonotype. The V call is TRBV7-9, the J call TRBJ2-7; D ambiguous. Trimming took 6 bases from V and 2 from J, leaving 11 bases between them. Germline-derived CDR1 and CDR2 are SEHNR and FQNEAQ (reference sequence). The CDR3 contains 13 residues. CDR3 loop: CASRGTATYEQYF. The CDR3 coding sequence is TGTGCCAGCAGAGGAACAGCAACCTACGAGCAGTACTTC.

This clonotype has ten or more counts. This sequence joins TRBV11-2 and TRBJ2-5; D tentatively reads TRBD1 or TRBD2 (5 bases each). CDR3 size: 17 residues. V lost 5 bases and J 4 bases, leaving 23 bases between the germline ends. The V gene's germline CDR1 is SGHAT and CDR2 FQNNGV. The CDR3 loop reads CASSQGSSYPGPETQYF. The DNA of the CDR3 is TGTGCCAGCAGCCAGGGTTCTTCATACCCGGGGCCAGAGACCCAGTACTTC.

The genes are TRBV12-3 or TRBV12-4 and TRBJ1-1; TRBD1 might be the D (6 bases). Deletions cut 6 bases from V and 2 bases from J, with 13 bases between. The CDR3 extends over 14 amino acids. The CDR3 sequence is CASSPNRANTEAFF. CDR3 bases: TGTGCCAGCAGCCCAAACAGGGCTAACACTGAAGCTTTCTTT.

The table lists this clonotype with a few counts. The chain employs TRBV28 and TRBJ1-1; tentative D call: TRBD1 (5 bases). The germline CDR1 and CDR2 sequences are MDHEN and SYDVKM. This CDR3 is 12 amino acids long. V was trimmed by 5 bases and J by 11 bases, leaving 15 bases between them. The chain's CDR3 is CASSEGGRAAFF. CDR3 DNA: TGTGCCAGCAGTGAAGGTGGCAGGGCCGCTTTCTTT.

At least ten counts were recorded for this clonotype. V is TRBV12-3 or TRBV12-4 and J is TRBJ2-7, with D tentatively TRBD2 (6 bases). V was clipped by 3 bases and J by 2 bases, with 11 bases between them. This CDR3 comprises 14 residues. This chain's CDR3 is CASSFGSGPYEQYF. CDR3 nucleotides: TGTGCCAGCAGTTTTGGCAGCGGGCCCTACGAGCAGTACTTC.

Note on this clonotype: It may be a read error: a sequence one base away is much more abundant. Because the CDR3 is missing its conserved closing phenylalanine or tryptophan, this is likely a read error. V gene TRBV5-1 combines with J gene TRBJ2-2; tentatively, D is TRBD2 (6 bases). The CDR3 is 15 amino acids. Germline CDR1 and CDR2: SGHRS and YFSETQ. Trimming took off 1 base at V and 1 base at J, with 8 bases between the two ends. CDR3 amino acids: CASSLISGNTGELFV. CDR3 sequence (DNA): TGCGCCAGCAGCTTGATTAGCGGGAACACCGGGGAGCTGTTTGTT.

This clonotype occurred many times. The rearrangement uses TRBV29-1 and TRBJ1-1; 7 bases fit TRBD1. CDR1 and CDR2 (germline): SQVTM, ANQGSEA. This CDR3 contains 14 residues. V lost 4 bases, J lost 1 base, and 6 bases stayed unmatched. This CDR3 reads CSVGGDRANTEAFF. In DNA, the CDR3 is TGCAGCGTTGGAGGCGACAGGGCGAACACTGAAGCTTTCTTT.

This clonotype was seen ten or more times. This rearrangement joins TRBV6-5 to TRBJ2-7; D call uncertain. CDR3 length: 14 residues. CDR1 is MNHEY, CDR2 SVGAGI, per germline. The V and J ends lost 2 bases and 0 bases respectively, with 8 bases between them. The CDR3 DNA follows: TGTGCCAGCAGTTACCGCAGGAGCTCCTACGAGCAGTACTTC. Protein product: CASSYRRSSYEQYF.

This clonotype has just a few counts. One end of the junction is discordant with germline, which a read error may explain. The chain combines TRBV14 with TRBJ2-4; D might be TRBD1 (5 bases). Per the germline V gene, CDR1 is SGHDN and CDR2 is FVKESK. This CDR3 has 13 amino acids. CDR3 DNA: TGTGCCAGCAGCGAAGACAGTGGGCACATTCAGTACTTC. The encoded protein is CASSEDSGHIQYF.